This entry features one T cell receptor (beta chain) sequence. The target of this receptor is not known. Nothing much larger sits one base from this clone, and base qualities are not available. The sample's time point label, decoded: week 11, during vaccination. Each vaccine dose was 300 ug of a 20-mer mutant IDH1 peptide in Montanide, given subcutaneously with topical imiquimod. The donors had newly diagnosed IDH1-mutant astrocytomas of WHO grade 3 or 4 that showed loss of nuclear ATRX. The samples were drawn from NOA16, a multicentre, single-arm, open-label phase I trial in Germany that tested a mutant IDH1 peptide vaccine in humans for the first time. Genomic DNA for TCRB sequencing was isolated from EDTA blood with the DNeasy Blood and Tissue Kit. The data derive from a study of a mutant IDH1 vaccine in newly diagnosed glioma (dated by TCRdb to about 2021). Describing the broader study: Patients received eight vaccinations in weeks 1, 3, 5, 7, 11, 15, 19 and 23, corresponding to visits V03 through V10. Vaccination was initiated 4-6 weeks after radiotherapy alone, or concurrently with temozolomide cycles in the chemotherapy-containing groups. Of the approximately 35 treated patients, roughly 62% were male and around 40% were female, and the mean age was 40.4 years. Prior to enrollment, standard therapy consisting of radiotherapy alone, temozolomide alone, or radiochemotherapy with temozolomide had been administered to patients, with the combination being received by most patients. Peripheral blood was collected at six visits: V03 (baseline), V05, V07, V10, V12 and V13. For exploratory analyses, longitudinal TCRB deep sequencing was carried out in roughly 25 treated patients wherever samples were available. What the work shows at the level of the full study, not this receptor alone: Vaccine-induced immune responses across multiple MHC alleles were detected in over 80% of patients. Pseudoprogression seemed to be unrelated to changes in the top peripheral T cell clonotypes found by TCRB sequencing. The authors noted that analyses of patient blood samples could not be reproduced because of sample limitations. PBMC samples for TCRB deep sequencing were selected based on availability.

Library preparation was by the immunoSEQ multiplex PCR assay. Following the manufacturer's protocol, the hsTCRB Kit was used to amplify rearranged TCR beta chain sequences. TCRB libraries were sequenced on an Illumina MiSeq. As for the authors' bioinformatics: Demultiplexing, trimming and gene mapping were performed with the kit vendor's proprietary platform. Entries here come from immuneACCESS through TCRdb and include only in-frame sequences with V and J called. Some clones fail to appear in such tables; in the studies checked, an unresolved V gene covers under half of the shortfall, and the cause of the remainder is unknown. From that table come the V and J calls and clone size; the DNA was used to work out D and trimming. Present in this sample are more than 50,000 clones, 89% of which were seen just once. More than 1.5% of the sample rests with the top ten. V was cut back by 6 bases and J by 8 bases, leaving a gap of 14 bases between them. Based on the germline V gene, the CDR1 and CDR2 sequences are SNHLY and FYNNEI. Reading from cysteine to phenylalanine, the CDR3 counts 13 amino acids. CDR3 DNA is the only sequence kept; it has 39 bases, read in frame from the first base.

The receptor comes from a man aged 35-49 years with glioma. The chain is made from TRBV2 and TRBJ1-5; the D gene lacks a confident call. The sequences come from PBMCs, collected from a glioma patient whose treatment included an IDH1 peptide vaccine. The bases read TGTGCCAGCAGAGAGACAAAGGTGGAGCCCCAGCATTTT. Translation gives CASRETKVEPQHF.